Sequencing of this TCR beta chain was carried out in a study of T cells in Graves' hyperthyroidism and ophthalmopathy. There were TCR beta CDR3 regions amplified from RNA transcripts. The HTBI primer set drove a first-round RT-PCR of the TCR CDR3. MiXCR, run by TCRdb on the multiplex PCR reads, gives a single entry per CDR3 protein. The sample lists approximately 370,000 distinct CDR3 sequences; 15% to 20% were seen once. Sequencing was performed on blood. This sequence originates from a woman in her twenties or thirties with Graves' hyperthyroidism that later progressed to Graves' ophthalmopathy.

The CDR3 spells CSATGGGAYNEQFF. The CDR3, as DNA: TGCAGTGCGACGGGCGGGGGGGCCTACAATGAGCAGTTCTTC. The J gene is TRBJ2-1, the V gene TRBV20-1, with 9 nucleotides matching TRBD2. The CDR3 is made up of 14 amino acids. Germline values: CDR1 DFQATT, CDR2 SNEGSKA (reference sequence). V lost 6 bases and J lost 2; bases outside the gene matches: 5.